This passage covers 14 T cell receptor delta chains from one sample sequenced in a study of Vδ1+ human thymocytes (dated by TCRdb to between 2017 and 2018). Overall results and qualifications from the work: In contrast to oligoclonal peripheral blood repertoires, thymic TRG and TRD repertoires appeared to be highly polyclonal with Gaussian CDR3 length distributions.

Their antigen targets remain unknown. Sequencing was carried out with an Illumina MiSeq. RNA was isolated using the RNeasy mini kit, and reverse transcription was performed with Superscript III. CDR3 amplicons were generated by multiplex PCR with pooled V-gene forward primers and a constant-region reverse primer carrying Illumina adaptor overhangs. Identical DNA sequences were merged into single rows after TCRdb reprocessed the public reads with CATT. This sample is represented by about 25,000 delta-chain clones; 6.5% to 8% of them were singletons. The top ten constitute roughly 1% of the sample. The sample consisted of Vdelta1+ gamma-delta thymocytes from the thymus. The cell subset or site label of this sample denotes: FACS-sorted CD3+ TCRalphabeta- TCRVdelta1+ TCRVdelta2- thymocytes. All receptors come from a girl under three years old who had congenital heart surgery.

No V gene call was produced; the J gene was TRDJ1; the table gives TRDD3 as D, unverified against the DNA. The CDR3 is made up of 33 amino acids. The CDR3 DNA reads as TGTGCTCTTGGGGAACATCAAGGGGGCCTATATCGGGGCCGGCTATACTGGGGGATATTATCGCCCCCCCACCGCCTCAGGGCCGATAAACTCATCTTT. Its translation: CALGEHQGGLYRGRLYWGILSPPHRLRADKLIF.

This clone was counted a few times. The genes are TRDV1 and TRDJ1; D is perhaps TRDD3 (5 bases). V gave up 1 base and J gave up 0 bases, with 18 bases separating them. CDR3 length: 18 amino acids. Germline CDR1 is TSWWSYY and CDR2 is QGS. The CDR3, as DNA: TGTGCTCTTGGGGAACGACATCCAACTGTGGGGTACACCGATAAACTCATCTTT. It codes for CALGERHPTVGYTDKLIF.

V is TRDV1 and J is TRDJ1, with a tentative D call TRDD3 (6 bases). TCRdb records no J gene; here it was assigned by comparing the DNA to germline. The CDR3 consists of 19 residues. The germline CDR1 and CDR2 sequences are TSWWSYY and QGS. With 6 bases removed from V and 8 bases from J, the gap between germline ends came to 34 bases. The CDR3, as DNA: TGTGCTCTTGGAGAAGGCTCTGGCGCCGGTGGGGGCTCAGACGAAAAACTCATCTTT. Translating it yields CALGEGSGAGGGSDEKLIF.

There are a few counts of this clone. This chain joins TRDV1 and TRDJ1; 7 positions match TRDD3. J gave up 4 bases and V 9 bases, and 8 bases lay outside the gene matches. CDR3 length: 13 residues. CDR1 and CDR2 (germline): TSWWSYY, QGS. DNA for the CDR3: TGTGCTCTGGAGGGATTGGGGGACGATAAACTCATCTTT. This translates into CALEGLGDDKLIF.

The chain employs TRDV1 and TRDJ1; D is possibly TRDD2 or TRDD3 (6 bases each). V lost 2 bases to trimming and J lost 2 bases, with 24 bases between them. Germline V gene data show CDR1 as TSWWSYY and CDR2 as QGS. There are 19 residues in the CDR3. The CDR3 spells CALGESSSYVGGKTDKLIF. The CDR3 DNA sequence: TGTGCTCTTGGGGAATCATCCTCCTACGTGGGGGGAAAGACCGATAAACTCATCTTT.

Within the sample, this clone is medium-sized. This chain joins TRDV1 and TRDJ1; 9 bases match TRDD2. The length of the CDR3 is 17 residues. Trimming at V came to 3 bases and at J to 2 bases, leaving 10 bases not matched to a gene. CDR1 and CDR2 (germline): TSWWSYY, QGS. The CDR3 DNA reads TGTGCTCTTGGGGACCCCTTCCTACGATCCCTGACCGATAAACTCATCTTT. Translated: CALGDPFLRSLTDKLIF.

This clone was counted a few times. The chain joins TRDV1 to TRDJ1; 10 bases are shared with TRDD3. CDR1 and CDR2 (germline): TSWWSYY, QGS. The CDR3 covers 21 residues. The V gene end was trimmed by 0 bases and the J gene end by 2 bases; junction bases not matched to a gene: 18. The CDR3 coding sequence is TGTGCTCTTGGGGAACTTCACGTACTGGGGGATTATCAGGGACAGACCGATAAACTCATCTTT. Encoded protein: CALGELHVLGDYQGQTDKLIF.

This clone appeared once. Here the J gene is TRDJ1 and the V gene is not called; whether TRDD3, the table's D call, matches the DNA was not checked. This CDR3 is built from 22 residues. The CDR3 loop reads CALGELESPPKAWDVGTDKLIF. DNA for the CDR3: TGTGCTCTTGGGGAACTAGAGTCCCCGCCAAAGGCCTGGGACGTCGGCACCGATAAACTCATCTTT.

This clone has only a few counts. This rearrangement joins TRDV1 to TRDJ1, with 11 bases lining up with TRDD3. V gave up 1 base and J gave up 2 bases; unmatched junction bases: 12. Germline CDR1 TSWWSYY, CDR2 QGS. The CDR3 covers 19 residues. The DNA for the CDR3 is TGTGCTCTTGGGGAACACAGGAACTGGGGGATATTTGCAACCGATAAACTCATCTTT. Amino acid sequence: CALGEHRNWGIFATDKLIF.

In its sample, this clone was seen a few times. The rearrangement links TRDV1 to TRDJ1; TRDD3 matches 8 bases. In germline, CDR1 is TSWWSYY, CDR2 QGS. CDR3 length equals 17 residues. V was pared by 4 bases and J by 10 bases, with 20 bases of the junction left unmatched. The CDR3 nucleotides read TGTGCTCTTGGGGTAGTCCAGCACTGGGGATACCTACAGATACTCATCTTT. Its translation is CALGVVQHWGYLQILIF.

V usage is TRDV1 and J usage is TRDJ1, with 8 bases matching TRDD3. The CDR3 extends over 20 amino acids. V lost 3 bases, J lost 0 bases, and 18 bases stayed unmatched. Germline lookup yields CDR1 TSWWSYY and CDR2 QGS. As DNA, the CDR3 is TGTGCTCTTGGGGACGCCGCCTTCCCGTACTGGGGGGCGTACACCGATAAACTCATCTTT. Its translation is CALGDAAFPYWGAYTDKLIF.

The rearrangement joins TRDV1 to TRDJ1; weak D call: TRDD2 (6 bases). The CDR3 covers 20 residues. Germline V gives CDR1 TSWWSYY, CDR2 QGS. The V end was cut by 2 bases, the J end by 0 bases, with 25 bases between. The DNA of the CDR3 is TGTGCTCTTGGGGAAAGAAGTCCTACGGGTGGGTTGCTGTACACCGATAAACTCATCTTT. Translating gives CALGERSPTGGLLYTDKLIF.

The chain links TRDV1 to TRDJ1; weak D call: TRDD3 (6 bases). The germline V gene has CDR1 TSWWSYY and CDR2 QGS. V dropped 1 base and J dropped 8 bases, with 14 bases sitting between them. The CDR3 contains 14 residues. CDR3 residues: CALGEHGNWDKLIF. The CDR3 DNA reads as TGTGCTCTTGGGGAACACGGGAACTGGGACAAACTCATCTTT.

This clone was seen more than once but under ten times. The V and J genes are TRDV1 and TRDJ1, with 7 bases identical to TRDD3. The germline V gene encodes CDR1 TSWWSYY and CDR2 QGS. This CDR3 comprises 20 residues. J lost 4 bases, V lost 4 bases, and 24 bases had no gene match. CDR3 sequence: CALGAINSSLGGWGNDKLIF. The DNA of the CDR3 is TGTGCTCTTGGGGCCATCAATTCCAGCCTAGGGGGATGGGGTAACGATAAACTCATCTTT.